Described below is a single T cell receptor beta chain sequence and its context. As yet, its antigen is unknown. The PCR contained 60 Vbeta and 13 Jbeta primers. The table came from immunoSEQ multiplex PCR; TCRdb's copy has only in-frame clones and leaves some out. This table holds just over 150,000 clones, roughly three quarters found once. The V gene's germline CDR1 is MNHEY and CDR2 SVGAGI. V lost 6 bases and J lost 5; bases outside the gene matches: 2. The CDR3 contains 13 residues. This sample is part of a study of cytomegalovirus exposure and HLA in healthy donors. Whole-study findings and limits: V- and J-gene trimming in TCR beta was tied to a missense DCLRE1C variant by an analysis performed later.

Sequencing was performed on PBMCs. The origin of this receptor is a man aged 35 to 55 in good health and CMV-seropositive. V usage is TRBV6-5 and J usage is TRBJ1-3, with 9 bases lining up with TRBD1. The CDR3 loop reads CASRDRGRNTIYF. Written as DNA, the CDR3 is TGTGCCAGCAGGGACAGGGGTCGAAACACCATATATTTT.